A selection of T cell receptor beta chains follows, all from one sample in a study of T-cell reconstitution after alpha-beta-depleted transplantation in children. TCRdb reprocessed the PCR reads via MiXCR and lists one record per CDR3 protein. The sample records about 210,000 distinct CDR3 sequences, approximately 17% being singletons. The material was PBMCs, mostly from graft donor cells, obtained 360 days after TCRalphabeta/CD19-depleted stem cell transplant. Source of these receptors: a male patient between 2 and 15 years old who had a stem cell transplant for acute lymphoblastic leukemia, so the T cells may come from the graft donor. Each CDR3 is given with its conserved first and last residue. A D gene is named only where the DNA matches it firmly. Expanded clones get a size class; other rows say once, few or many, or leave the size out.

size	J	V	D	DNA	CDR3
many	TRBJ2-5	TRBV11-2	TRBD2	TGTGCCAGCAGCCCAGAGACTAGCGTGGTGGAGACCCAGTACTTC	CASSPETSVVETQYF
-	TRBJ2-5	TRBV24-1	TRBD1	TGTGCCACCAGTGAACCGACGACAGGGGGAGAGACCCAGTACTTC	CATSEPTTGGETQYF
-	TRBJ2-5	TRBV12-3/TRBV12-4	TRBD2	TGTGCCAGCAGTTTAGCGTTAACTAGCGGGGGTCGGACCCAGTACTTC	CASSLALTSGGRTQYF
few	TRBJ2-5	TRBV5-1	TRBD2	TGCGCCAGCAACCGGACTAGCCAAGAGACCCAGTACTTC	CASNRTSQETQYF
-	TRBJ1-1	TRBV5-1	-	TGCGCCAGCAGCTTTGGCGGTCGGGCTGAAGCTTTCTTT	CASSFGGRAEAFF
-	TRBJ2-2	TRBV7-9	-	TGTGCCAGCAGCTTTGATGGGATCGGGGAGCTGTTTTTT	CASSFDGIGELFF
-	TRBJ2-7	TRBV20-1	TRBD1	TGCAGTGCCCCAGGGGGCCCCTACGAGCAGTACTTC	CSAPGGPYEQYF
few	TRBJ1-1	TRBV10-1	-	TGCGCCAGCAGTGAGACGGGGAAGGGCACCGGAGCTTTCTTT	CASSETGKGTGAFF
few	TRBJ1-1	TRBV24-1	-	TGTGCCACCTCGGGGGGGGACGGCACTGAAGCTTTCTTT	CATSGGDGTEAFF
-	TRBJ2-5	TRBV18	-	TGTGCCAGCTCAACAACCCTTCAAGAGACCCAGTACTTC	CASSTTLQETQYF
few	TRBJ2-7	TRBV2	TRBD1	TGTGCCAGCAGTGCGGACAGGGGCTACGAGCAGTACTTC	CASSADRGYEQYF
-	TRBJ2-1	TRBV6-1	TRBD1	TGTGCCAGCAGTCTAACAGGGGGCCGCTACAATGAGCAGTTCTTC	CASSLTGGRYNEQFF
-	TRBJ1-1	TRBV29-1	TRBD1	TGCAGCGTTGACCCGACAGGGGCGAGTCACACTGAAGCTTTCTTT	CSVDPTGASHTEAFF
few	TRBJ2-3	TRBV10-3	-	TGTGCCACCGAGCTTGCAGATACGCAGTATTTT	CATELADTQYF
-	TRBJ1-2	TRBV6-5	-	TGTGCCACCTACCGACAGGACTATGGCTACACCTTC	CATYRQDYGYTF
many	TRBJ2-7	TRBV4-2	-	TGTGCCAGCAGCCAAGATGGGGTACAAGAGCTCTACGAGCAGTACTTC	CASSQDGVQELYEQYF
-	TRBJ2-5	TRBV29-1	-	TGCAGCGCCAGGGGGGGAGAGACCCAGTACTTC	CSARGGETQYF
-	TRBJ2-3	TRBV7-7	TRBD2	TGTGCCAGCAGCTTGGGGCGGGAGCCTAGCGGGCTGTCTAGCACAGATACGCAGTATTTT	CASSLGREPSGLSSTDTQYF
-	TRBJ2-2	TRBV4-3	TRBD1	TGCGCCAGCAGGAAAACTTCAGGGGGTTCCGGGGAGCTGTTTTTT	CASRKTSGGSGELFF
-	TRBJ2-7	TRBV7-9	-	TGTGCCAGCGGACATGATCCGGGCAATCTAGGTTTTTACTTC	CASGHDPGNLGFYF
-	TRBJ2-7	TRBV12-3/TRBV12-4	-	TGTGCCAGCAGACTGGTCCCTTACGAGCAGTACTTC	CASRLVPYEQYF
-	TRBJ2-5	TRBV7-2	-	TGTGCCAGCAGTTTCAGGGATAGTGGGTTAGAGACCCAGTACTTC	CASSFRDSGLETQYF
-	TRBJ2-1	TRBV20-1	TRBD2	TGCAGTGCTAGAGCTCGGGGGGGCCGAGGGAATGAGCAGTTCTTC	CSARARGGRGNEQFF
many	TRBJ2-7	TRBV5-6	-	TGTGCCAGCAGCTTGGGGAGCTCCTACGAGCAGTACTTC	CASSLGSSYEQYF
-	TRBJ2-2	TRBV24-1	-	TGTGCCACCAGTGATGGACTCCGGGGCACCGGGGAGCTGTTTTTT	CATSDGLRGTGELFF
many	TRBJ1-2	TRBV20-1	TRBD1	TGCAGTGCTCTAGTCCCCGGGACAGGCTATGGCTACACCTTC	CSALVPGTGYGYTF
few	TRBJ1-1	TRBV24-1	TRBD1	TGTGCCACCAGTGAGCCGACAGACAGGGTTGGGGCTTTCTTT	CATSEPTDRVGAFF
few	TRBJ2-3	TRBV3-1	-	TGTGCCAGCAGCCTCCGGGGGACAGCAACAGATACGCAGTATTTT	CASSLRGTATDTQYF
-	TRBJ1-1	TRBV20-1	-	TGCAGTGCATGGGAGAGGGTTTTGACTGAAGCTTTCTTT	CSAWERVLTEAFF
few	TRBJ2-3	TRBV2	-	TGTGCCAGCAGTGACCCCAGTAACCTAGGCACAGATACGCAGTATTTT	CASSDPSNLGTDTQYF
few	TRBJ2-1	TRBV2	-	TGTGCCAGCACAACGGGGGCCTTGGGGAATGAGCAGTTCTTC	CASTTGALGNEQFF
few	TRBJ2-1	TRBV2	TRBD2	TGTGCCAGCTTACGACTAGCGGGGCCCAGCTTC	CASLRLAGPSF
-	TRBJ2-1	TRBV2	-	TGTGCCAGCTTCGCGGGTCCGCTCAATGAGCAGTTCTTC	CASFAGPLNEQFF
-	TRBJ1-2	TRBV20-1	-	TGCAGTGCTAGAGTACCCGGGACGGACTATGGCTACACCTTC	CSARVPGTDYGYTF
many	TRBJ1-2	TRBV25-1	-	TGTGCCAGCAGTGAACAGGGGACGAACTATGGCTACACCTTC	CASSEQGTNYGYTF
-	TRBJ2-2	TRBV6-5	-	TGTGCCAGCGCCGAGAACACCGGGGAGCTGTTTTTT	CASAENTGELFF
-	TRBJ2-3	TRBV12-3/TRBV12-4	TRBD2	TGTACCAGCAGTTCCCCCAGTAGCCCCAGCGGGAGGAGGTCAGATACGCAGTATTTT	CTSSSPSSPSGRRSDTQYF
-	TRBJ1-2	TRBV25-1	-	TGTGCCAGCAGTGAACAGGGCCGACAGGAAGGAGGCTACACCTTC	CASSEQGRQEGGYTF
-	TRBJ2-3	TRBV2	-	TGTGCCAGCGGTCGGGCTAGGGGCACAGATACGCAGTATTTT	CASGRARGTDTQYF
-	TRBJ2-7	TRBV10-2	TRBD2	TGCGCCAGCACCCGGGGGGGTAGCGGGGGTTTGGAGCACGAGCAGTACTTC	CASTRGGSGGLEHEQYF
few	TRBJ2-1	TRBV15	-	TGTGCCACCAGTCCCCCCGCGGGTAACAATGAGCAGTTCTTC	CATSPPAGNNEQFF
few	TRBJ2-1	TRBV5-6	-	TGTGCCAGCAGCTTGGTCGGAGGGGCGAGATACAATGAGCAGTTCTTC	CASSLVGGARYNEQFF
-	TRBJ2-7	TRBV6-2/TRBV6-3	TRBD1	TGTGCCAGCAGGACAGGGTGGGCCTACGAGCAGTACTTC	CASRTGWAYEQYF
-	TRBJ2-1	TRBV5-1	-	TGCGCCAGCAGCTTGTGGTGGGTGGCCTGGGGTCCAGGCTCGAATGAGCAGTTCTTC	CASSLWWVAWGPGSNEQFF
-	TRBJ1-2	TRBV6-1	-	TGTGCCAGCAACAGGGCACCCAGCAACTATGGCTACACCTTC	CASNRAPSNYGYTF
-	TRBJ1-1	TRBV20-1	-	TGCAGTTCGGAGACGTTTCCCGGTGAAGCTTTCTTT	CSSETFPGEAFF
many	TRBJ2-3	TRBV7-6	-	TGTGCCAGCAGCTTATCTGGGAGAGCAGATACGCAGTATTTT	CASSLSGRADTQYF
-	TRBJ1-1	TRBV7-8	TRBD1	TGTGCCAGCAGCCTCCTAGGGGGACAGCAGAACACTGAAGCTTTCTTT	CASSLLGGQQNTEAFF
few	TRBJ2-5	TRBV12-3/TRBV12-4	-	TGTGCCAGCAGTTTCCAGCCCGGTGGAGAGACCCAGTACTTC	CASSFQPGGETQYF
once	TRBJ1-1	TRBV12-3/TRBV12-4	-	TGTGCCAGCATCCCTCCCCTTTGGAGAGGCACTGAAGCTTTCTTT	CASIPPLWRGTEAFF
many	TRBJ2-7	TRBV3-1	-	TGTGCCAGCAGCCAAGGGTTCCAGGGGTCCGAGCAGTACTTC	CASSQGFQGSEQYF
few	TRBJ2-2	TRBV7-2	TRBD2	TGTGCCAGCAGCTTCTTTGCGGGAGTTTGGGGCCCCGGGGAGCTGTTTTTT	CASSFFAGVWGPGELFF
many	TRBJ2-7	TRBV21-1	-	TGTGCCAGCAGCAAAGGGGGACATCCCGTCTACGAGCAGTACTTC	CASSKGGHPVYEQYF
-	TRBJ2-1	TRBV7-3	-	TGTGCCAGCAGCTTAATAGGGGGTTACAATGAGCAGTTCTTC	CASSLIGGYNEQFF